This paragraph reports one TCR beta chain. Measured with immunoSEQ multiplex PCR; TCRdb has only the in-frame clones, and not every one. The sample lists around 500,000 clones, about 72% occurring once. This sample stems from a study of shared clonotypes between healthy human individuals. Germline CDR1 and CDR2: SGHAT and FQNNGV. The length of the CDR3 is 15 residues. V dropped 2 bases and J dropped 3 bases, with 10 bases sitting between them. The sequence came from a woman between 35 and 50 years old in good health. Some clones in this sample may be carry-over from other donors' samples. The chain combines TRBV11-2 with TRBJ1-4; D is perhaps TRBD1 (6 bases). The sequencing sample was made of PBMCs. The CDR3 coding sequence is TGTGCCAGCAGCTTATGGACAGCAGCTAATGAAAAACTGTTTTTT. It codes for CASSLWTAANEKLFF.